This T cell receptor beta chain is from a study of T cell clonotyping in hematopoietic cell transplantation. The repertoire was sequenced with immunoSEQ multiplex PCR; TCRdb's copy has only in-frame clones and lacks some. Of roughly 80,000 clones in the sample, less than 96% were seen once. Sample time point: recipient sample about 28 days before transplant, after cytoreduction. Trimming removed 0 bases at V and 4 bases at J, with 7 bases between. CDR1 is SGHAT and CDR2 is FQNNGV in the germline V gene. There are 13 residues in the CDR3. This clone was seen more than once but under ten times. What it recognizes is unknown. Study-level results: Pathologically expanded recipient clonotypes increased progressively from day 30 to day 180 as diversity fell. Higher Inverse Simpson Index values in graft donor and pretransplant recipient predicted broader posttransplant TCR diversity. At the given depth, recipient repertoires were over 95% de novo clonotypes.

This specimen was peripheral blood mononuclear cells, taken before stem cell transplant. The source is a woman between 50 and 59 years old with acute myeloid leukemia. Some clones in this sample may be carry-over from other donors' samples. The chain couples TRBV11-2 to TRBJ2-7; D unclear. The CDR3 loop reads CASSLDLWYEQYF. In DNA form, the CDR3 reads TGTGCCAGCAGCTTAGATCTTTGGTACGAGCAGTACTTC.